This T cell receptor beta chain was observed in a study of cytomegalovirus exposure and HLA in healthy donors. General study findings and limits: Despite most TCR sequences being rare, some public TCRs occurred in many donors.

PCR used 60 Vbeta primers and 13 Jbeta primers. TCRdb keeps only in-frame clones here, not all; method: immunoSEQ multiplex PCR. The table lists about 160,000 clones, 84% of them singletons. Trimming removed 3 bases at V and 0 bases at J, with 18 bases between. Germline V gives CDR1 MGHRA, CDR2 YSYEKL. The CDR3 spans 18 residues. This clone turned up a few times. Its target is unknown. The sequencing input was PBMCs. The chain has TRBV4-1 and TRBJ1-5; D gene uncertain. The sequence derives from a man aged 25-45 years in good health and CMV-seronegative. CDR3 region: CASSHHPRRGNSNQPQHF. CDR3 DNA: TGCGCCAGCAGCCACCATCCGAGAAGAGGGAATAGCAATCAGCCCCAGCATTTT.